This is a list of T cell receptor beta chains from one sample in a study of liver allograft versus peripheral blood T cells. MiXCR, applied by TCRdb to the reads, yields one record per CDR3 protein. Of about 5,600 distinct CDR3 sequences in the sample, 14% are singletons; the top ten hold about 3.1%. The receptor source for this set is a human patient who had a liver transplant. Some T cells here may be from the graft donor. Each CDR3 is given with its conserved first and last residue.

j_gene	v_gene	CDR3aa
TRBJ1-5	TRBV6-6	CASSFGNRALRSNQPQHF
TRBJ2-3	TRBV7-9	CASSYKTNRLAGIGTDTQYF
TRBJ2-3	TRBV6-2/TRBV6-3	CASSSAGGPDTQYF
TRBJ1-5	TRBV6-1	CASSVPGGGQPQHF
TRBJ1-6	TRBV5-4	CASTRDRTNNSPLHF
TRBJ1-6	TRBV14	CASSPSFNSPLHF
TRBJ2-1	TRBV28	CASSLGVAYNEQFF
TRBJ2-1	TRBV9	CASSVGLAGIEQFF
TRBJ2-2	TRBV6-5	CASRAGVRGTGELFF
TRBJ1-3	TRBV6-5	CASSYSRDGLIRNTIYF
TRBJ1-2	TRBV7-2	CASSFRTVGANYGYTF